The clone carrying this T cell receptor (beta chain) has just a few counts. Trimming took 6 bases from V and 9 from J, leaving 18 bases between them. The CDR3 is made up of 15 amino acids. For the second PCR, which ran for about 6 to 11 cycles, a sample-barcoded 5' primer and a J-beta primer mix were used. TCRdb reanalysed the 5' RACE reads using MiXCR and keeps one entry per CDR3 protein. The table records hundreds of thousands of distinct CDR3 sequences, around 26% of them present only once. This entry comes from a study of blood T cells in healthy people across ages. The sequence was collected from a woman of 80 years or more in good health. This rearrangement joins TRBV12-3 or TRBV12-4 to TRBJ1-6; the D gene is possibly TRBD1 (6 bases). Material for sequencing was blood. DNA for the CDR3: TGTGCCAGCAGACTTACGTCGGGGGGCGGTTCACCCCTCCACTTT. This translates into CASRLTSGGGSPLHF.